Listed here are 20 T cell receptor beta chains from one sample, sequenced in a study of cytomegalovirus exposure and HLA in healthy donors. The PCR contained 60 Vbeta and 13 Jbeta primers. Only in-frame clones appear in the TCRdb table, and some are missing; sequencing was by immunoSEQ multiplex PCR. The sample consists of around 200,000 clones, 70% to 90% of them appearing once. Sequencing was carried out using PBMCs. These receptors all stem from a woman in her forties or fifties in good health and CMV-seronegative.

The chain carries TRBV4-1 and TRBJ1-3; TRBD1 matches at 7 bases. The J segment lost 13 bases and the V segment lost 6 bases, leaving 24 bases of the junction unmatched. CDR1 MGHRA and CDR2 YSYEKL come from the germline V gene. This CDR3 spans 17 amino acids. CDR3 sequence (DNA): TGCGCCAGCAGTTCCAGTCTAAGGGAGACAGGGTTTCGTAGGATATATTTT. Its translation: CASSSSLRETGFRRIYF.

The chain joins TRBV5-1 to TRBJ2-1, with 7 positions matching TRBD1. This CDR3 has 12 residues. Trimming removed 5 bases from V and 14 bases from J; junction bases left unmatched: 10. Germline V gene lookup returns CDR1 SGHRS and CDR2 YFSETQ. The CDR3 region is CASSFDRVIEFF. CDR3 nucleotide sequence: TGCGCCAGCAGTTTTGACAGGGTCATCGAGTTCTTC.

J is TRBJ2-7 and V is TRBV9; 10 bases map to TRBD2. Looked up from germline, CDR1 is SGDLS and CDR2 is YYNGEE. This CDR3 is 16 amino acids long. Losses at the gene ends were 2 bases for V and 6 bases for J; bases not matched to a gene: 11. CDR3 nucleotides: TGTGCCAGCAGCGTCCTCGGGACTAGCGCCTTGCCCGAGCAGTACTTC. As protein: CASSVLGTSALPEQYF. The full variable domain, completed using reference TRBV9 and TRBJ2-7, is DSGVTQTPKHLITATGQRVTLRCSPRSGDLSVYWYQQSLDQGLQFLIQYYNGEERAKGNILERFSAQQFPDLHSELNLSSLELGDSALYFCASSVLGTSALPEQYFGPGTRLTVT.

This clone was detected once. This sequence joins TRBV10-2 and TRBJ1-1, with TRBD1 as a possible D gene (6 bases). The germline V gene encodes CDR1 WSHSY and CDR2 SAAADI. V was clipped by 7 bases and J by 5 bases, with 14 bases between them. The CDR3 loop spans 13 amino acids. CDR3 protein: CASTLQGSTEAFF. CDR3 DNA: TGCGCCAGCACTTTACAGGGATCGACTGAAGCTTTCTTT.

This chain links TRBV7-2 with TRBJ2-1; TRBD1 matches at 7 bases. The CDR3 runs 16 residues. CDR1 and CDR2 (germline): SGHTA, FQGNSA. With 1 base clipped from V and 1 base from J, the junction kept 4 bases outside the gene matches. CDR3 sequence reads: CASSLGGRGSYNEQFF. The CDR3 DNA sequence: TGTGCCAGCAGCTTAGGGGGCAGGGGGTCCTACAATGAGCAGTTCTTC.

This CDR3 reads CASSLVGRGWNEQYF. The CDR3 DNA reads TGTGCCAGCAGTTTAGTAGGCAGGGGTTGGAACGAGCAGTACTTC. The chain employs TRBV27 and TRBJ2-7, with a weak D call TRBD1 (6 bases). The germline V gene encodes CDR1 MNHEY and CDR2 SMNVEV (reference sequence). V was clipped by 2 bases and J by 5 bases, with 16 bases between them. The CDR3 sequence is 15 residues long.

V is TRBV19 and J is TRBJ2-1, with 16 bases matching TRBD2. Unmatched junction bases numbered 11, after V lost 3 bases and J lost 6 bases. Germline-derived CDR1 and CDR2 are LNHDA and SQIVND (reference sequence). The CDR3 consists of 19 residues. CDR3 loop: CASSMGTSGRAQDPNEQFF. The CDR3 DNA reads TGTGCCAGTAGTATGGGGACTAGCGGGAGGGCCCAGGATCCCAATGAGCAGTTCTTC.

The table lists this clone with a count of one. V is TRBV7-9 and J is TRBJ2-3; D remains ambiguous. The CDR3 totals 17 residues. V was trimmed by 5 bases and J by 3 bases, leaving 21 bases between them. Germline CDR1 SEHNR, CDR2 FQNEAQ (reference sequence). CDR3 bases: TGTGCCAGCAGCCGATTCCCGCCGGGTGAGCGAACAGATACGCAGTATTTT. It yields the protein CASSRFPPGERTDTQYF.

A single count supports this clone. The genes are TRBV2 and TRBJ1-1, with D tentatively TRBD1 (5 bases). Germline V gene data show CDR1 as SNHLY and CDR2 as FYNNEI. CDR3 size: 15 residues. The V end lost 8 bases, the J end lost 0 bases, and 16 bases lay between the germline ends. The CDR3 sequence is CASSSNGGMNTEAFF. The CDR3 region has the DNA TGTGCCAGCTCATCGAACGGGGGAATGAACACTGAAGCTTTCTTT.

The chain recombines TRBV19 with TRBJ1-1; D ambiguous. V gave up 1 base and J gave up 3 bases, with 6 bases separating them. CDR1 is LNHDA, CDR2 SQIVND, per germline (reference sequence). The CDR3 has 13 residues. The CDR3 nucleotides read TGTGCCAGTAGTATAGGCGTACACACTGAAGCTTTCTTT. It codes for CASSIGVHTEAFF. The full variable domain, in which reference TRBV19 and TRBJ1-1 provide the parts outside the CDR3, is DGGITQSPKYLFRKEGQNVTLSCEQNLNHDAMYWYRQDPGQGLRLIYYSQIVNDFQKGDIAEGYSVSREKKESFPLTVTSAQKNPTAFYLCASSIGVHTEAFFGQGTRLTVV.

In the case of this clone: The junction does not match germline at one end; this may be a read error. J is TRBJ1-4 and V is TRBV4-1; D is undetermined. This CDR3 has 16 amino acids. Germline-derived CDR1 and CDR2 are MGHRA and YSYEKL. CDR3 residues: CASSQDVLATNEELFF. The DNA of the CDR3 is TGCGCCAGCAGCCAAGATGTGTTGGCAACTAATGAAGAACTGTTTTTT.

This chain links TRBV27 with TRBJ2-5, with 10 bases that match TRBD2. V trimming: 6 bases; J trimming: 4 bases; junction bases outside the gene matches: 2. This CDR3 is built from 13 residues. From germline, CDR1 is MNHEY and CDR2 SMNVEV (reference sequence). The CDR3 DNA follows: TGTGCCAGCAGGAGACTAGCGGGAGAGACCCAGTACTTC. Translating gives CASRRLAGETQYF.

This clone was recorded only once. J is TRBJ2-3 and V is TRBV27; tentative D call: TRBD2 (6 bases). Germline CDR1 and CDR2: MNHEY and SMNVEV (reference sequence). V lost 5 bases and J 0 bases, leaving 12 bases between the germline ends. The CDR3 runs 15 residues. The CDR3 DNA is TGTGCCAGCAGTCCCAGGGACTTGAGCACAGATACGCAGTATTTT. Its protein product is CASSPRDLSTDTQYF.

This rearrangement joins TRBV9 to TRBJ2-3; 10 nucleotides match TRBD2. J was trimmed by 0 bases and V by 0 bases; bases with no gene match: 4. The CDR3 spans 17 residues. Germline V gene data show CDR1 as SGDLS and CDR2 as YYNGEE. The CDR3 spells CASSVGSGGFSTDTQYF. As DNA, the CDR3 is TGTGCCAGCAGCGTAGGTAGCGGGGGGTTTAGCACAGATACGCAGTATTTT.

V gene TRBV7-9 combines with J gene TRBJ2-4; 7 bases line up with TRBD1. Germline values: CDR1 SEHNR, CDR2 FQNEAQ (reference sequence). The CDR3 is 13 amino acids. The trim removed 5 bases at V and 7 bases at J, leaving 5 bases unmatched. The CDR3 reads CASSPGTVNIQYF. The CDR3, as DNA: TGTGCCAGCAGCCCCGGGACAGTCAACATTCAGTACTTC.

The chain uses TRBV13 and TRBJ2-7, with D possibly being TRBD2 (6 bases). The CDR3 has 15 amino acids. Germline CDR1 reads PRHDT; CDR2 reads FYEKMQ (reference sequence). The V gene lost 1 base and the J gene lost 2 bases, with 12 bases spanning the gap. The CDR3 DNA reads TGTGCCAGCAGCTTAGATAAGCGGGTACCCTACGAGCAGTACTTC. Amino acids: CASSLDKRVPYEQYF.

This clone was recorded a few times. The chain couples TRBV27 to TRBJ2-6, with 7 bases identical to TRBD1. The J segment lost 0 bases and the V segment lost 4 bases, leaving 9 bases of the junction unmatched. In germline, CDR1 is MNHEY, CDR2 SMNVEV (reference sequence). The CDR3 contains 18 residues. CDR3 in amino acids: CASSSTGMATSGANVLTF. DNA for the CDR3: TGTGCCAGCAGTTCGACAGGGATGGCGACCTCTGGGGCCAACGTCCTGACTTTC.

The V call is TRBV19, the J call TRBJ1-1; possibly TRBD1 for D (5 bases). The germline CDR1 and CDR2 sequences are LNHDA and SQIVND (reference sequence). This CDR3 region has 17 residues. The V gene lost 2 bases and the J gene lost 0 bases, with 16 bases spanning the gap. The CDR3 sequence: CASSISGELYMNTEAFF. For the CDR3, the DNA is TGTGCCAGTAGTATATCGGGGGAGTTATACATGAACACTGAAGCTTTCTTT.

The rearrangement joins TRBV19 to TRBJ2-7, with D possibly matching TRBD1 (5 bases). The CDR3 totals 14 residues. CDR1 LNHDA and CDR2 SQIVND come from the germline V gene (reference sequence). Trimming shortened V by 6 bases and J by 3 bases, and 15 bases separated the two germline ends. In nucleotides, the CDR3 is TGTGCCAGTAGCTTTACAGGAATAGACTACGAGCAGTACTTC. As protein: CASSFTGIDYEQYF.

V is TRBV7-2 and J is TRBJ2-5; TRBD1 agrees at 8 bases. Germline V gene sequence: CDR1 SGHTA, CDR2 FQGNSA. V lost 0 bases and J lost 5; bases outside the gene matches: 5. This CDR3 is built from 15 residues. As DNA, the CDR3 is TGTGCCAGCAGCTTAGCGGACAGGGATGCGGAGACCCAGTACTTC. This gives the protein CASSLADRDAETQYF.